This paragraph covers one T cell receptor (beta chain) sequence. This same CDR3 is encoded by further DNA sequences in the sample. The data were obtained in a study of shared clonotypes between healthy human individuals. Trimming removed 2 bases at V and 0 bases at J, with 1 base between. The CDR3 extends over 12 amino acids. Germline V CDR1 and CDR2: SGHTA, FQGNSA. TCRdb keeps only in-frame clones here, not all; method: immunoSEQ multiplex PCR. The table lists about 2.4 million clones, approximately 93% of them singletons, with 0.36% in the top ten. The rearrangement links TRBV7-2 to TRBJ2-5, with D unclear. The sequencing sample was made of naive CD4+ T cells from PBMCs. The sample's subset: CD45RA+ positively selected. The TCR originated in a man aged 18 to 30 in good health. Some clones in this sample may be carry-over from other donors' samples. CDR3 sequence: CASSLNQETQYF. CDR3 nucleotides: TGTGCCAGCAGCTTAAACCAAGAGACCCAGTACTTC.